These 2 T cell receptor beta chains share one sample of origin, sequenced in a study of early T cells in non-severe SARS-CoV-2 infection. MiXCR, run by TCRdb on the 5' RACE reads, gives a single entry per CDR3 protein. The table includes some 96,000 distinct CDR3 sequences, 14% to 15% detected once. Sequenced: whole blood. The source is an adult who was a healthcare worker with PCR-confirmed SARS-CoV-2 infection or an uninfected control (not recorded which).

Ten or more counts support this clonotype. The V gene is TRBV12-3 or TRBV12-4, the J gene TRBJ2-1; 11 nucleotides align to TRBD2. V shed 6 bases, J shed 5 bases, and the junction held 12 bases outside the gene matches. This CDR3 spans 17 amino acids. The CDR3 reads CASSLAGGGYFNNEQFF. CDR3 DNA: TGTGCCAGCAGCCTAGCGGGAGGAGGATATTTTAACAATGAGCAGTTCTTC.

This clonotype was found a few times. The chain's CDR3 is CASSWDKFSTGANVLTF. CDR3 in DNA: TGTGCCAGCAGCTGGGACAAATTCAGTACTGGGGCCAACGTCCTGACTTTC. V is TRBV7-9 and J is TRBJ2-6; a weak D match, TRBD1 (6 bases). Trimming left V 4 bases short and J 2 bases short, with 15 bases between. This CDR3 has 17 amino acids. CDR1 and CDR2 from the germline V gene are SEHNR and FQNEAQ (reference sequence).